These 17 T cell receptor beta chains came from one sample sequenced in a study of blood T cell repertoires in COVID-19. Generated by immunoSEQ multiplex PCR, the TCRdb table keeps only in-frame clones and is missing some. The sample consists of 290,000 or so clones, roughly four fifths of them appearing once. Sequences were obtained from PBMCs or T cells enriched from blood (not recorded which). These receptors all come from a man in his forties or fifties who had been exposed to COVID-19.

V and J are TRBV5-6 and TRBJ1-4, with a tentative D call TRBD1 (6 bases). Per germline, CDR1 SGHDT and CDR2 YYEEEE. The CDR3 is made up of 17 amino acids. V was trimmed by 0 bases and J by 8 bases, leaving 20 bases between them. The CDR3 here is CASSLGDTGTGEEKLFF. The CDR3 region has the DNA TGTGCCAGCAGCTTGGGGGACACCGGGACCGGGGAGGAAAAACTGTTTTTT. Using reference TRBV5-6 and TRBJ1-4 for the parts outside the CDR3, the full variable domain is DAGVTQSPTHLIKTRGQQVTLRCSPKSGHDTVSWYQQALGQGPQFIFQYYEEEERQRGNFPDRFSGHQFPNYSSELNVNALLLGDSALYLCASSLGDTGTGEEKLFFGSGTQLSVL.

The chain is built from TRBV9 and TRBJ1-3; the match to TRBD1 covers 9 bases. The ends lost 4 bases at V and 4 bases at J; junction bases unmatched: 3. The CDR3 is made up of 14 amino acids. Germline V gene sequence: CDR1 SGDLS, CDR2 YYNGEE. The CDR3 bases are TGTGCCAGCAGCCCCGGGACAGGGGGAAACACCATATATTTT. It encodes CASSPGTGGNTIYF.

The chain combines TRBV10-3 with TRBJ1-1; D call uncertain. V was trimmed by 11 bases and J by 1 base, leaving 14 bases between them. From germline, CDR1 is ENHRY and CDR2 SYGVKD. The CDR3 length is 13 residues. The CDR3: CASAGTKNTEAFF. For the CDR3, the DNA is TGTGCCTCCGCGGGCACGAAGAACACTGAAGCTTTCTTT.

J is TRBJ2-1 and V is TRBV5-1, with D hard to call. The CDR3 is 13 amino acids. The germline V and J ends were trimmed by 1 base and 8 bases, with 10 bases remaining between them. Germline CDR1 and CDR2: SGHRS and YFSETQ. The CDR3 nucleotides are TGCGCCAGCAGCTTGTATTATCGCGATGAGCAGTTCTTC. Residues: CASSLYYRDEQFF.

This chain joins TRBV19 and TRBJ2-2; 9 bases match TRBD2. Germline assignment: CDR1 LNHDA and CDR2 SQIVND (reference sequence). CDR3 size: 15 residues. Unmatched junction bases numbered 8, after V lost 5 bases and J lost 7 bases. In nucleotides, the CDR3 is TGTGCCAGTAGTTTGACTAGCGGAATTAACGGGGAGCTGTTTTTT. As protein: CASSLTSGINGELFF.

The rearrangement uses TRBV27 and TRBJ1-5; 8 bases agree with TRBD1. The CDR3 has 16 residues. Germline trimming cut 2 bases from V and 5 bases from J; bases unmatched to any gene: 8. Looked up from germline, CDR1 is MNHEY and CDR2 is SMNVEV (reference sequence). CDR3 sequence (DNA): TGTGCCAGCAGTTTAATCGGGACAGGTCGAGATCAGCCCCAGCATTTT. It encodes CASSLIGTGRDQPQHF.

The CDR3 here is CASGSQFTGTREETQYF. DNA for the CDR3: TGTGCTAGTGGTTCGCAATTTACCGGGACTCGGGAAGAGACCCAGTACTTC. V usage is TRBV12-5 and J usage is TRBJ2-5; D possibly corresponds to TRBD2 (6 bases). The length of the CDR3 is 17 residues. The V gene's germline CDR1 is LGHNT and CDR2 FRNRAP. Trimming removed 4 bases at V and 3 bases at J, with 21 bases between.

The table lists this clone with a few counts. This chain joins TRBV30 and TRBJ1-4, with a weak D call TRBD1 (6 bases). The CDR3 is made up of 16 amino acids. The germline CDR1 and CDR2 sequences are GTSNPN and SVGIG (reference sequence). V shed 4 bases and J shed 7 bases, with 22 bases lying between them. CDR3 protein: CAWTDSEGTSGEKLFF. CDR3 DNA: TGTGCCTGGACGGACAGCGAGGGCACGAGCGGTGAAAAACTGTTTTTT.

The chain has TRBV7-2 and TRBJ2-7; D remains unclear. The germline CDR1 and CDR2 sequences are SGHTA and FQGNSA. The CDR3 is made up of 15 amino acids. Trimming took 5 bases from V and 2 from J, leaving 16 bases between them. The DNA of the CDR3 is TGTGCCAGCAGCCCCCAAGAGTTAGCAACCTACGAGCAGTACTTC. Translating it yields CASSPQELATYEQYF.

The V gene is TRBV2, the J gene TRBJ2-3; D may be TRBD2 (5 bases). V lost 9 bases, J lost 4 bases, and 17 bases lay in between. The germline V gene encodes CDR1 SNHLY and CDR2 FYNNEI. The CDR3 extends over 14 amino acids. CDR3 region: CASLIWAAADTQYF. DNA of the CDR3: TGTGCCAGTCTGATTTGGGCAGCGGCAGATACGCAGTATTTT.

This chain uses TRBV7-3 with TRBJ2-1, with D possibly matching TRBD1 (7 bases). Per the germline V gene, CDR1 is SGHTA and CDR2 is FQGTGA. The CDR3 loop spans 17 amino acids. V lost 3 bases and J lost 3, with 18 bases in between. The CDR3 loop is CASSFNAGQQNYNEQFF. CDR3 nucleotide sequence: TGTGCCAGCAGCTTTAATGCGGGACAGCAAAACTACAATGAGCAGTTCTTC.

The rearrangement links TRBV14 to TRBJ2-3; no reliable D call. The CDR3 totals 16 residues. Germline CDR1 reads SGHDN; CDR2 reads FVKESK. Trimming pared 0 bases from V and 0 bases from J, leaving 10 bases between. CDR3 sequence reads: CASSQDLWASTDTQYF. CDR3 DNA: TGTGCCAGCAGCCAAGATTTGTGGGCTAGCACAGATACGCAGTATTTT.

The gene calls are TRBV11-2 and TRBJ2-1, with 8 bases lining up with TRBD2. Per the germline V gene, CDR1 is SGHAT and CDR2 is FQNNGV. The CDR3 runs 17 residues. The V and J ends lost 4 bases and 0 bases, in that order; junction bases with no gene match: 8. This chain's CDR3 is CASSSHPGTSSYNEQFF. The CDR3 DNA reads TGTGCCAGCAGCTCCCACCCTGGGACTAGCTCCTACAATGAGCAGTTCTTC. Combining the CDR3 with reference TRBV11-2 and TRBJ2-1 gives the whole variable domain EAGVAQSPRYKIIEKRQSVAFWCNPISGHATLYWYQQILGQGPKLLIQFQNNGVVDDSQLPKDRFSAERLKGVDSTLKIQPAKLEDSAVYLCASSSHPGTSSYNEQFFGPGTRLTVL.

The gene calls are TRBV5-1 and TRBJ2-3; 7 bases fit TRBD2. V trimming: 0 bases; J trimming: 0 bases; junction bases outside the gene matches: 7. Germline CDR1 reads SGHRS; CDR2 reads YFSETQ. CDR3 size: 17 residues. The CDR3 DNA sequence: TGCGCCAGCAGCTTGGGTGGCGGGAGTGCTAGCACAGATACGCAGTATTTT. This encodes CASSLGGGSASTDTQYF.

The count of this clone is one. The chain recombines TRBV7-3 with TRBJ2-1; 8 bases line up with TRBD2. CDR3 size: 12 residues. V lost 6 bases to trimming and J lost 5 bases; unmatched junction nucleotides: 0. The germline CDR1 and CDR2 sequences are SGHTA and FQGTGA. The CDR3 protein is CASSSGNNEQFF. Written as DNA, the CDR3 is TGTGCCAGCAGTAGCGGGAACAATGAGCAGTTCTTC.

The CDR3 DNA reads TGTGCCAGCACTGGACAAGCCGATCAGCCCCAGCATTTT. Protein sequence: CASTGQADQPQHF. This rearrangement joins TRBV12-3 or TRBV12-4 to TRBJ1-5; D may be TRBD1 (5 bases). V lost 7 bases, J lost 5 bases, and 12 bases lay in between. The CDR3 consists of 13 residues.

The chain combines TRBV7-2 with TRBJ2-7; the D is unclear. The length of the CDR3 is 14 residues. Trimming took 0 bases from V and 3 from J, leaving 9 bases between them. The germline gives CDR1 SGHTA, CDR2 FQGNSA. The CDR3 here is CASSLAAGNYEQYF. The CDR3 DNA sequence: TGTGCCAGCAGCTTAGCTGCAGGAAACTACGAGCAGTACTTC. Based on the CDR3 plus reference TRBV7-2 and TRBJ2-7, the full variable domain is GAGVSQSPSNKVTEKGKDVELRCDPISGHTALYWYRQSLGQGLEFLIYFQGNSAPDKSGLPSDRFSAERTGGSVSTLTIQRTQQEDSAVYLCASSLAAGNYEQYFGPGTRLTVT.